The 5 T cell receptor beta chains in this list originate from one sample, sequenced in a study of blood T cells in healthy people across ages. The authors ran a second PCR of roughly 6 to 12 cycles using a sample-barcoded 5' primer and a J-beta primer mix. TCRdb passed the 5' RACE reads through MiXCR, listing each CDR3 protein once. In the table there are some 1.1 million distinct CDR3 sequences, less than 45% of which are singletons. Source material: blood. The receptors derive from a man aged 18 to 35 in good health.

This clonotype appeared many times. The rearrangement uses TRBV12-3 or TRBV12-4 and TRBJ2-3; D is possibly TRBD2 (5 bases). The CDR3 has 12 residues. Trimming pared 6 bases from V and 7 bases from J, leaving 11 bases between. In DNA form, the CDR3 reads TGTGCCAGCAGCCGGACTGCCAATACGCAGTATTTT. Its translation is CASSRTANTQYF.

The chain combines TRBV9 with TRBJ2-5, with D perhaps matching TRBD2 (7 bases). Germline CDR1 reads SGDLS; CDR2 reads YYNGEE. This CDR3 has 14 amino acids. V lost 5 bases and J 11 bases, leaving 22 bases between the germline ends. Here the CDR3 reads CASSQAGDYNEQYF. The CDR3 DNA is TGTGCCAGCAGTCAAGCAGGGGACTACAATGAGCAGTACTTC. Together with reference TRBV9 and TRBJ2-5, the CDR3 gives the full variable domain: DSGVTQTPKHLITATGQRVTLRCSPRSGDLSVYWYQQSLDQGLQFLIQYYNGEERAKGNILERFSAQQFPDLHSELNLSSLELGDSALYFCASSQAGDYNEQYFGPGTRLLVL.

The chain is built from TRBV9 and TRBJ1-1; D is unresolved. The CDR3 totals 14 residues. Germline V CDR1 and CDR2: SGDLS, YYNGEE. Trimming took 0 bases from V and 2 from J, leaving 8 bases between them. The CDR3 coding sequence is TGTGCCAGCAGCGTAGAGTCTGTTAACACTGAAGCTTTCTTT. Its protein product is CASSVESVNTEAFF. The complete variable domain, with remaining parts taken from reference TRBV9 and TRBJ1-1, reads DSGVTQTPKHLITATGQRVTLRCSPRSGDLSVYWYQQSLDQGLQFLIQYYNGEERAKGNILERFSAQQFPDLHSELNLSSLELGDSALYFCASSVESVNTEAFFGQGTRLTVV.

This clonotype has at least ten counts. The chain employs TRBV5-1 and TRBJ1-2; D is ambiguous. The V end lost 3 bases, the J end lost 2 bases, and 11 bases lay between the germline ends. The CDR3 is made up of 14 amino acids. Germline V lookup: CDR1 SGHRS, CDR2 YFSETQ. This CDR3 is CASSSPGSNYGYTF. CDR3 coding DNA: TGCGCCAGCAGCTCTCCGGGATCAAACTATGGCTACACCTTC.

The chain couples TRBV12-3 or TRBV12-4 to TRBJ2-7; possibly TRBD2 for D (5 bases). The CDR3 is 13 amino acids. Deletions cut 5 bases from V and 4 bases from J, with 12 bases between. This CDR3 is CASSPRAKYEQYF. CDR3 nucleotides: TGTGCCAGCAGTCCGAGGGCCAAATACGAGCAGTACTTC.